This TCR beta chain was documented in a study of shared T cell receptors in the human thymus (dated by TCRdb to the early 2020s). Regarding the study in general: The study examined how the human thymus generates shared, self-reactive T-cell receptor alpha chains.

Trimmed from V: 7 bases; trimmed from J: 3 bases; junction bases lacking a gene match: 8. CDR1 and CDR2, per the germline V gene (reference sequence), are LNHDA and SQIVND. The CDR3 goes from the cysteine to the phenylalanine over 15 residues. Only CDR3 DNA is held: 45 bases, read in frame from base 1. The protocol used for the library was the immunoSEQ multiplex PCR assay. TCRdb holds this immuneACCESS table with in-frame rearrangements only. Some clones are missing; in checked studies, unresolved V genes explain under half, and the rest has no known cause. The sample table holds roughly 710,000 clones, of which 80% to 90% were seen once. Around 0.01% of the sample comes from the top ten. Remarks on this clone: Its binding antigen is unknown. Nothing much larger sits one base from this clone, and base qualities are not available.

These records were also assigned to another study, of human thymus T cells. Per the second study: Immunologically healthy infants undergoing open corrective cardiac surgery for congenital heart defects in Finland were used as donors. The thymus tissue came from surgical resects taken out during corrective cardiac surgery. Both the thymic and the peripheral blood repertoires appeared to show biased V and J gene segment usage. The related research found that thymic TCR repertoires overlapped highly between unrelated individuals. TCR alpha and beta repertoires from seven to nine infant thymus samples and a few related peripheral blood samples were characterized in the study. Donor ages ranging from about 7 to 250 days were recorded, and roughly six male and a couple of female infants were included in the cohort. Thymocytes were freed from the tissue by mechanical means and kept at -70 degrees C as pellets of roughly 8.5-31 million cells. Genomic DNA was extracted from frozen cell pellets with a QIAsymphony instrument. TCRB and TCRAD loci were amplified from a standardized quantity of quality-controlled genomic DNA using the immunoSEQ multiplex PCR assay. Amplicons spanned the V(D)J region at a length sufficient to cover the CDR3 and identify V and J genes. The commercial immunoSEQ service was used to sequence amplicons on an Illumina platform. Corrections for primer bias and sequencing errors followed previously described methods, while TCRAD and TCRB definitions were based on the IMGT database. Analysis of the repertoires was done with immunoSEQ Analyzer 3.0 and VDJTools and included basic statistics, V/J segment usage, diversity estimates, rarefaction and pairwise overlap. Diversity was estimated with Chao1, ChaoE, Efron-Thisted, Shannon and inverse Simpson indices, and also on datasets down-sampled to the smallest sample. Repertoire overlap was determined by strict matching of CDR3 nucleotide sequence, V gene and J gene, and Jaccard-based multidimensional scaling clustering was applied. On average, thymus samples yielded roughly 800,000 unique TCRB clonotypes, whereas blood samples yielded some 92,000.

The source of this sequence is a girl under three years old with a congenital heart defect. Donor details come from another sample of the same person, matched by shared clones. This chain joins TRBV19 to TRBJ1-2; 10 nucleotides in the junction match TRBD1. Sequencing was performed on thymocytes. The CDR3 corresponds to CASITLTGGDYGYTF. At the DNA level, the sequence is TGTGCCAGTATCACCCTGACAGGGGGCGACTATGGCTACACCTTC.